What follows describes a single TCR beta chain. The protocol was immunoSEQ multiplex PCR, while the TCRdb copy is restricted to in-frame clones and leaves out a portion. The sample contains tens of thousands of clones, around 93% of which appear only once. This sample stems from a study of T cell changes during pregnancy in multiple sclerosis. Germline-derived CDR1 and CDR2 are MDHEN and SYDVKM. Trimming removed 5 bases at V and 2 bases at J, with 12 bases between. This CDR3 comprises 14 residues. The receptor comes from a female donor with multiple sclerosis, enrolled in a pregnancy study. Sequenced material: peripheral blood, taken after pregnancy. The rearrangement uses TRBV28 and TRBJ1-1; tentative D call: TRBD1 (6 bases). CDR3 sequence (DNA): TGTGCCAGCAGTGCCGACAGGTTCAACACTGAAGCTTTCTTT. It codes for CASSADRFNTEAFF.